The T cell receptor (beta chain) under discussion was sequenced for a study of blood T cell repertoires in COVID-19. Germline V gene sequence: CDR1 SGDLS, CDR2 YYNGEE. V lost 0 bases to trimming and J lost 6 bases, with 10 bases between them. CDR3 length: 15 amino acids. Using immunoSEQ multiplex PCR, the repertoire was profiled, and TCRdb retains in-frame clones only, with some absent. The sample has 250,000 to 350,000 clones; 80% to 95% are singletons. Sequencing was carried out using PBMCs or T cells enriched from blood (not recorded which). This chain uses TRBV9 with TRBJ1-6; no clear D gene. The source of this sequence is a woman aged 30 to 39 who had recovered from COVID-19. The DNA of the CDR3 is TGTGCCAGCAGCGTAGGGCCCTCGCTTAATTCACCCCTCCACTTT. Its protein product is CASSVGPSLNSPLHF.